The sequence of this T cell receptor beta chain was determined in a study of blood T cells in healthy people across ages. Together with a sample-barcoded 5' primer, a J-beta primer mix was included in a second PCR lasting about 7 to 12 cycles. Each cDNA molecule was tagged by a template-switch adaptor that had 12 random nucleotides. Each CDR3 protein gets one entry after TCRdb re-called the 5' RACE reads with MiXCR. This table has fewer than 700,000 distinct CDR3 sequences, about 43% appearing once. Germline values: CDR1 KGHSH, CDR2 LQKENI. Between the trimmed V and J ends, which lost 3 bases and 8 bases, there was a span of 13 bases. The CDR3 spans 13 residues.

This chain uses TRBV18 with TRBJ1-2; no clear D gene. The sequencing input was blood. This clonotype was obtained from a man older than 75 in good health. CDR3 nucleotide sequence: TGTGCCAGCTCACCGGAGGATCGCGGCGGCTACACCTTC. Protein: CASSPEDRGGYTF.